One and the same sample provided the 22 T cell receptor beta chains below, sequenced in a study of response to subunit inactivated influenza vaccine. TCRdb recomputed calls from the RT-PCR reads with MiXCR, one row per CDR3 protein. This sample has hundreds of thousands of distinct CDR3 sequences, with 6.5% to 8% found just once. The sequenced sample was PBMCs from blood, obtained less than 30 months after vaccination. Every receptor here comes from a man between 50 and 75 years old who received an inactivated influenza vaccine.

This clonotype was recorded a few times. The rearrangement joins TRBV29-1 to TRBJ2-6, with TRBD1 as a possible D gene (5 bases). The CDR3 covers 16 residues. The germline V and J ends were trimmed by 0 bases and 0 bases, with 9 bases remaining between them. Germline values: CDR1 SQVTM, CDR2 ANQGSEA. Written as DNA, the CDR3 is TGCAGCGTTGAAGAAGGGGCCCGCTCTGGGGCCAACGTCCTGACTTTC. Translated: CSVEEGARSGANVLTF.

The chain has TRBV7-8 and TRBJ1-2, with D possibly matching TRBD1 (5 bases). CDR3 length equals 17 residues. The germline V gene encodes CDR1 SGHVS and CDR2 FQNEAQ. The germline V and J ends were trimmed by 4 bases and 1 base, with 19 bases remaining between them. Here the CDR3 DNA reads TGTGCCAGCAGCTCCCGGCGTTGGGGACTAAATAACTATGGCTACACCTTC. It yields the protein CASSSRRWGLNNYGYTF.

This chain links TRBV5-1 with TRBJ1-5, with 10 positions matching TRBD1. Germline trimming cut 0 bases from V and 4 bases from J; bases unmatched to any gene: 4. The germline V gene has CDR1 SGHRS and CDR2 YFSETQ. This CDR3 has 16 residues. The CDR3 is CASSLGTGGGNQPQHF. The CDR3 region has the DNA TGCGCCAGCAGCTTGGGGACAGGGGGGGGTAATCAGCCCCAGCATTTT.

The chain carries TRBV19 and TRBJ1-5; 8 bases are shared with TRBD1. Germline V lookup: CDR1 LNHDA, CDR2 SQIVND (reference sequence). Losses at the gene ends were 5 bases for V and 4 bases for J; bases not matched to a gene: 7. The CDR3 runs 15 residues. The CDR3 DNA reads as TGTGCCAGTAGTCCAAGACAGGGGCTAAATCAGCCCCAGCATTTT. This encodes CASSPRQGLNQPQHF.

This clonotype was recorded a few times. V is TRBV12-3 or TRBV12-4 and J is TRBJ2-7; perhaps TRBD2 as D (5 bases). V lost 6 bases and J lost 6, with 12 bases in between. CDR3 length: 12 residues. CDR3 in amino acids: CASSWTSAEQYF. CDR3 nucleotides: TGTGCCAGCAGCTGGACTTCTGCCGAGCAGTACTTC.

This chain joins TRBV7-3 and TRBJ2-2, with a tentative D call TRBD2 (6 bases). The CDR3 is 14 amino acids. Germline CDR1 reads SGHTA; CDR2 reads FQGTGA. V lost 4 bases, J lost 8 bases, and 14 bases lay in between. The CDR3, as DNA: TGTGCCAGCAGCTACCAGGGAGGAGAAGGGGAGCTGTTTTTT. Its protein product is CASSYQGGEGELFF.

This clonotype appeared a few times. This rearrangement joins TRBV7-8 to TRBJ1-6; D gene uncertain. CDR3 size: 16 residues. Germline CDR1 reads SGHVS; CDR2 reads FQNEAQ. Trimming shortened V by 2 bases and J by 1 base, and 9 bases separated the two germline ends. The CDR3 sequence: CASSLRSGSYNSPLHF. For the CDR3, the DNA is TGTGCCAGCAGCTTACGCTCCGGATCCTATAATTCACCCCTCCACTTT. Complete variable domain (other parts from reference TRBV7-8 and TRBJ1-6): GAGVSQSPRYKVAKRGQDVALRCDPISGHVSLFWYQQALGQGPEFLTYFQNEAQLDKSGLPSDRFFAERPEGSVSTLKIQRTQQEDSAVYLCASSLRSGSYNSPLHFGNGTRLTVT.

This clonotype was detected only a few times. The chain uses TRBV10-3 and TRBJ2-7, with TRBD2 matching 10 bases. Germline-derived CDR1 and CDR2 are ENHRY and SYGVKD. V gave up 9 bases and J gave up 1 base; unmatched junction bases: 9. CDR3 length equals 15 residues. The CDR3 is CAITGVAGGSYEQYF. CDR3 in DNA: TGTGCCATAACCGGGGTAGCGGGAGGATCCTACGAGCAGTACTTC.

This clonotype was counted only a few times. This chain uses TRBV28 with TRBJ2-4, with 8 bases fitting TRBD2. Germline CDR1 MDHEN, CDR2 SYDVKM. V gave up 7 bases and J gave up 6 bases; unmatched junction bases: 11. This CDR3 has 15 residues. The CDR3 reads CASKGMKAGGNIQYF. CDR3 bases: TGTGCCAGCAAAGGCATGAAGGCGGGGGGAAACATTCAGTACTTC.

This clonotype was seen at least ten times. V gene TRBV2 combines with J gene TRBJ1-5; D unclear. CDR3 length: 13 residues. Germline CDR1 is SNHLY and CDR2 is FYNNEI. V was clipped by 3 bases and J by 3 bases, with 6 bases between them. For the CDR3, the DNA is TGTGCCAGCAGTGAGGGGTTCAATCAGCCCCAGCATTTT. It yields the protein CASSEGFNQPQHF.

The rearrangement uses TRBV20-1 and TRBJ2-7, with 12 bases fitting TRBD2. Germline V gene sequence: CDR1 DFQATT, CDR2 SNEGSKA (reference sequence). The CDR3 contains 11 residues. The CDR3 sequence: CSARGTSGVSV. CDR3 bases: TGCAGTGCTAGAGGGACTAGCGGGGTGTCGGTC.

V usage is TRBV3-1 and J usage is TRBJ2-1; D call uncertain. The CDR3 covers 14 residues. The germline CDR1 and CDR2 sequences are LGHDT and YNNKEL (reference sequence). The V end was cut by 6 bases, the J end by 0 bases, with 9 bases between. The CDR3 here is CASRSHSSYNEQFF. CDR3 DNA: TGTGCCAGCAGGTCACACAGCTCCTACAATGAGCAGTTCTTC.

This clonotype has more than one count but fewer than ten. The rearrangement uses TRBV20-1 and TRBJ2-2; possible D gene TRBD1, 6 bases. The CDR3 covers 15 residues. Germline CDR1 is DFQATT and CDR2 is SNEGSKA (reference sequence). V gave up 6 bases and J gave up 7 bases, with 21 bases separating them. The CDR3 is CSAPALVRGNGELFF. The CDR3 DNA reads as TGCAGTGCCCCAGCTTTAGTCAGGGGTAACGGGGAGCTGTTTTTT.

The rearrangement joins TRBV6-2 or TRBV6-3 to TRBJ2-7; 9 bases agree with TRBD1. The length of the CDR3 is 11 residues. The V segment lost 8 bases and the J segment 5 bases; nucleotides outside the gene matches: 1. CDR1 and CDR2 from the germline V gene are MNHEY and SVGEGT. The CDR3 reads CASGQGNEQYF. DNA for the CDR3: TGTGCCAGCGGACAGGGGAACGAGCAGTACTTC.

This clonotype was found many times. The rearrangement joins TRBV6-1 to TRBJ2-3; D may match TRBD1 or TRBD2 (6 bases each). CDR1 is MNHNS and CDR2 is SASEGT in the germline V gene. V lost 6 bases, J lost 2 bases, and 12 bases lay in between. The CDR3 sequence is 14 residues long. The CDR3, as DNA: TGTGCCAGCAGCGAGAGGGGGGCCACAGATACGCAGTATTTT. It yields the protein CASSERGATDTQYF.

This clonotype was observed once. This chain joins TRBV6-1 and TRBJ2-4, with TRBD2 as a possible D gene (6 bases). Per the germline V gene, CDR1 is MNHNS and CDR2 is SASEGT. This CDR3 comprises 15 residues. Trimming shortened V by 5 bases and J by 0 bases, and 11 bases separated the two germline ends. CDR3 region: CASSTPGLAKNIQYF. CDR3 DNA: TGTGCCAGCAGTACCCCGGGACTAGCCAAAAACATTCAGTACTTC.

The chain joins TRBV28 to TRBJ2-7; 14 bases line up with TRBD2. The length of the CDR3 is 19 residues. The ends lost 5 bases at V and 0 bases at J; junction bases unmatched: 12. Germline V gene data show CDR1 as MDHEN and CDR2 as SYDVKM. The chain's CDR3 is CASSQAPGLAGVNSYEQYF. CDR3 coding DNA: TGTGCCAGCAGTCAGGCTCCGGGACTAGCGGGAGTGAACTCCTACGAGCAGTACTTC.

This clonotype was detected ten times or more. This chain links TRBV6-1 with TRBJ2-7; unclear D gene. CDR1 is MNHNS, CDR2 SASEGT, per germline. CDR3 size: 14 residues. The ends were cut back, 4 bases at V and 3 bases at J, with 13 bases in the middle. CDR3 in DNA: TGTGCCAGCAGTGTCAGCCTCCCGATCTACGAGCAGTACTTC. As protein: CASSVSLPIYEQYF.

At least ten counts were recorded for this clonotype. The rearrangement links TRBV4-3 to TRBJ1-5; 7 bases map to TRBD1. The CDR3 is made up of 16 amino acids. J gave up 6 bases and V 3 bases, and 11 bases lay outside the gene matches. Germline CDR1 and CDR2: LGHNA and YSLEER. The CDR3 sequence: CASSQDRDRARQPQHF. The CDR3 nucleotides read TGCGCCAGCAGCCAGGACCGTGACAGGGCCCGTCAGCCCCAGCATTTT.

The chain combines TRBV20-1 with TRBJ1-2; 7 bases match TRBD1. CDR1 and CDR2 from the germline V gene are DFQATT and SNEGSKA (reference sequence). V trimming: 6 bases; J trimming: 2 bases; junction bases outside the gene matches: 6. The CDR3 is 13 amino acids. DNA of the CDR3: TGCAGTGCCGAGACAGGGACAAACTATGGCTACACCTTC. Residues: CSAETGTNYGYTF.

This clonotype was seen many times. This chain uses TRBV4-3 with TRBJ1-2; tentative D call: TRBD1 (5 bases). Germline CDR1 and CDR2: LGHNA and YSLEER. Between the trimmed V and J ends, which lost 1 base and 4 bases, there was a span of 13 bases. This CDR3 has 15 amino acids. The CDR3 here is CASSQARGVSYGYTF. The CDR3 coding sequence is TGCGCCAGCAGCCAAGCTCGGGGGGTGAGCTATGGCTACACCTTC.

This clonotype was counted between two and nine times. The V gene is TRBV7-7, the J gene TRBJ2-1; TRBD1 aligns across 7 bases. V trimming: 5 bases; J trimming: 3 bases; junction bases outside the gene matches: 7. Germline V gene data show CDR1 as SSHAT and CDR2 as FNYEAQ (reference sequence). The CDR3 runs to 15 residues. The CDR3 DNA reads TGTGCCAGCAGCCAAGGACAGGCAATCTACAATGAGCAGTTCTTC. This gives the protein CASSQGQAIYNEQFF.